The T cell receptor beta chain described here comes from a study of T cells expressing NK-cell markers. About the study: Sorted CD3+CD56+NKG2C+, CD3+CD56+NKG2C- and CD3+CD56-NKG2C+ T cells supplied TCR beta repertoires.

In regard to this clonotype: The antigen is unknown.

Overall study findings and caveats: Whether expanded NKG2C+ T cell clones recognized HCMV stayed uncertain. The CD3+CD56-NKG2C+ fraction of a few donors was likewise dominated by these clonotypes.

5'RACE template switching built TCR beta cDNA with unique molecular identifiers. Reprocessing the 5' RACE reads, TCRdb reports a single entry for every CDR3 protein and omits DNA. The sample table sets out hundreds of thousands of distinct CDR3 sequences. The length of the CDR3 is 14 residues. Per the germline V gene, CDR1 is MNHEY and CDR2 is SMNVEV (reference sequence). The sequence came from a young man in good health. The chain couples TRBV27 to TRBJ2-7; absent DNA, TCRdb's TRBD2 call cannot be checked. The sequenced sample was blood T cells: a sorted CD56 or NKG2C T cell subset, CD4+ or CD8+ T cells, or bulk PBMC T cells (not recorded which). The CDR3 sequence is CASSGLAGRREQYF.